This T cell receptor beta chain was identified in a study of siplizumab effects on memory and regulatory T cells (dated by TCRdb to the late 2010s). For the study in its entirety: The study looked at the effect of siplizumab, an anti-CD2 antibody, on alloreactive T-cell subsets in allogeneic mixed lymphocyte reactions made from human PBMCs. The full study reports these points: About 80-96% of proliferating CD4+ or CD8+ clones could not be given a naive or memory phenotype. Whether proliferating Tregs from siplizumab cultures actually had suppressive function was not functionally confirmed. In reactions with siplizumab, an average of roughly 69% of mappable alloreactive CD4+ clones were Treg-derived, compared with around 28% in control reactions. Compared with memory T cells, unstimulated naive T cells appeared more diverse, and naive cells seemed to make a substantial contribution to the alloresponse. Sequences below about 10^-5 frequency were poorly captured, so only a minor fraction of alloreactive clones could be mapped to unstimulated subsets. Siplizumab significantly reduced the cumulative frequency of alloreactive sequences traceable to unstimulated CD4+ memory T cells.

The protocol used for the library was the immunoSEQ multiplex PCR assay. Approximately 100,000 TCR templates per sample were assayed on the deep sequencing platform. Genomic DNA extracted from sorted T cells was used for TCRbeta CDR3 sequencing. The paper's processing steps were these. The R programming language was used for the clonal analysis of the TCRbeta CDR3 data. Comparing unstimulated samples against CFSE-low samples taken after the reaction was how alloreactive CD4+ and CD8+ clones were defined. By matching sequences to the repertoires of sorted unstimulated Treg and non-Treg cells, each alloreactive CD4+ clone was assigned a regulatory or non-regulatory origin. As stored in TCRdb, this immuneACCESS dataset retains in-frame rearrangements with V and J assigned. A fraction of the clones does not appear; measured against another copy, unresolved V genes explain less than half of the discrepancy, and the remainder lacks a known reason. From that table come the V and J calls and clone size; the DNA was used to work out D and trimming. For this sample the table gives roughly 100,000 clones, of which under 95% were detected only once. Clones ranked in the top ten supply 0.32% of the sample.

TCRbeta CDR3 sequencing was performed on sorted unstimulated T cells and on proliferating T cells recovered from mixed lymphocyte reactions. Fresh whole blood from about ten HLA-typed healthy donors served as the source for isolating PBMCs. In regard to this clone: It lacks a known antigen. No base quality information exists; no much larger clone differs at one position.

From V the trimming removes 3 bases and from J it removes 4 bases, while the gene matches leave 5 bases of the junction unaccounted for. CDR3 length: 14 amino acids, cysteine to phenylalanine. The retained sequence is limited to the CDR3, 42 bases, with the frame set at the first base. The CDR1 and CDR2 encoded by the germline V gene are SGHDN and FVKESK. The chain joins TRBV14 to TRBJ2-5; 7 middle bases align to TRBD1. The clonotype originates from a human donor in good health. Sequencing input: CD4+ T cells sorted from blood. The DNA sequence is TGTGCCAGCAGCCAGGACAGGTTTCGAGAGACCCAGTACTTC. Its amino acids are CASSQDRFRETQYF.